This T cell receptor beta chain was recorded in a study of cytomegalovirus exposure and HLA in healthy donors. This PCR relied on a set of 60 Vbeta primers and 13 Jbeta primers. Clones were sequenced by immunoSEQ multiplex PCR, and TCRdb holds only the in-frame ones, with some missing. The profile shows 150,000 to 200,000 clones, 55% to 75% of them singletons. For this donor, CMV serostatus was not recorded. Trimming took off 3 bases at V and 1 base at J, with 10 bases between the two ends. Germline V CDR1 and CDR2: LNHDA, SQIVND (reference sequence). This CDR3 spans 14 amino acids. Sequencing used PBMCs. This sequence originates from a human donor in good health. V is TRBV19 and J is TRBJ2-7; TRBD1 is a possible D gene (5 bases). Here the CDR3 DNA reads TGTGCCAGTAGTATTCCAGGGTGGTCCTACGAGCAGTACTTC. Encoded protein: CASSIPGWSYEQYF.